This T cell receptor (beta chain) derives from a study of blood T cell repertoires in COVID-19. Study as a whole: From the United States, Italy and Spain came samples of acute and convalescent COVID-19. T cells, B-cell-depleted T cells, or PBMCs provided the cDNA or gDNA that served as material.

Methods used by the authors: Estimation of nucleated cell counts was performed using reference gene primer amplification. Repertoires were generated with immunoSEQ multiplex PCR, while TCRdb's copy carries only in-frame clones and drops some. V and J calls and clone size come straight from that table; D and trimming were deduced from the DNA. The sample consists of about 240,000 clones, approximately 86% of them appearing once. CDR1 and CDR2 (germline): SGHTA, FQGTGA. V was pared by 5 bases and J by 1 base, with 10 bases between. CDR3 size: 14 residues. The clonotype was recovered from a woman aged 70-85 years with active or convalescent COVID-19. Sequenced input: peripheral blood. The chain employs TRBV7-3 and TRBJ2-3; maybe TRBD2 (5 bases). CDR3: CASSVGRGTDTQYF. Here the CDR3 DNA reads TGTGCCAGCAGCGTAGGGCGGGGCACAGATACGCAGTATTTT.